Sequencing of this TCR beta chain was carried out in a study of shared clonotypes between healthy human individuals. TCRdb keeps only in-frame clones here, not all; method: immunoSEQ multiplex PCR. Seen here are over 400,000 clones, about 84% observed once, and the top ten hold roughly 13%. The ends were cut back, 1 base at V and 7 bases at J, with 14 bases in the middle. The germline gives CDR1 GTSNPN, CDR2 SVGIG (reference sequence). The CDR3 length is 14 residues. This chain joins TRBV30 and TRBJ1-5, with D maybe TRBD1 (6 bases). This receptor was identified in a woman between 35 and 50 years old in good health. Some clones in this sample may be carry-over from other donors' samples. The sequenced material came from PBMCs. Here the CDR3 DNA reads TGTGCCTGGAGTGCAACAGGGCTCGGCCAGCCCCAGCATTTT. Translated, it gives CAWSATGLGQPQHF.